Listed here are 14 T cell receptor beta chains from one sample, sequenced in a study of Ad26.COV2.S vaccination and SARS-CoV-2 variants. Sequenced by immunoSEQ multiplex PCR; TCRdb stores in-frame clones only, minus some. Found here are around 370,000 clones, about 85% of them singletons; the top ten hold 3% to 4%. Treatment: approximately 18 received Ad26.COV2.S at low or high dose, single or two shots; about five received placebo; per-sample allocation not given. Sampling happened 63 days after the first vaccine or placebo injection. This specimen was peripheral blood, taken in a trial of Ad26.COV2.S vaccine versus placebo. The receptors stem from a person between 18 and 65 years old who received the Ad26.COV2.S COVID-19 vaccine or a placebo.

The V and J genes are TRBV4-3 and TRBJ2-7, with 7 bases fitting TRBD1. CDR3 length: 15 amino acids. J lost 0 bases, V lost 3 bases, and 5 bases had no gene match. Germline-derived CDR1 and CDR2 are LGHNA and YSLEER. Written as DNA, the CDR3 is TGCGCCAGCAGCCAGTTCCGGGACAGCTCCTACGAGCAGTACTTC. It codes for CASSQFRDSSYEQYF.

The chain has TRBV12-3 or TRBV12-4 and TRBJ1-3; D call uncertain. This CDR3 spans 13 amino acids. The germline V and J ends were trimmed by 3 bases and 4 bases, with 7 bases remaining between them. In nucleotides, the CDR3 is TGTGCCAGCAGTTTGAAAACAGGAAACACCATATATTTT. This sequence encodes CASSLKTGNTIYF.

The chain carries TRBV24-1 and TRBJ2-3, with D maybe TRBD2 (5 bases). CDR1 and CDR2 from the germline V gene are KGHDR and SFDVKD. The CDR3 covers 14 residues. The ends were cut back, 0 bases at V and 12 bases at J, with 15 bases in the middle. CDR3 amino acids: CATSDLGQGSVQYF. CDR3 sequence (DNA): TGTGCCACCAGTGATTTGGGCCAAGGGAGCGTTCAGTATTTT.

The genes are TRBV7-2 and TRBJ2-1; D is unresolved. V lost 1 base and J lost 13, with 11 bases in between. The CDR3 is 12 amino acids. The germline CDR1 and CDR2 sequences are SGHTA and FQGNSA. Written as DNA, the CDR3 is TGTGCCAGCAGCTTAGATTCAGGCCCCCAGTTCTTC. This codes for CASSLDSGPQFF.

The chain has TRBV30 and TRBJ2-3; unclear D gene. V shed 1 base and J shed 6 bases, with 11 bases lying between them. The CDR3 covers 13 residues. CDR1 is GTSNPN and CDR2 is SVGIG in the germline V gene (reference sequence). The DNA for the CDR3 is TGTGCCTGGAGTGCCCGACTGGGGGATACGCAGTATTTT. Protein product: CAWSARLGDTQYF.

CDR3 nucleotide sequence: TGTGCCGGAGGACTGGACTACAATGAGCAGTTCTTC. Translated: CAGGLDYNEQFF. The rearrangement joins TRBV2 to TRBJ2-1; the D gene is possibly TRBD2 (5 bases). CDR1 and CDR2 (germline): SNHLY, FYNNEI. V lost 11 bases and J 3 bases, leaving 11 bases between the germline ends. The CDR3 has 12 residues.

The chain has TRBV9 and TRBJ2-4, with 9 nucleotides matching TRBD1. The CDR3 runs 18 residues. Losses at the gene ends were 0 bases for V and 2 bases for J; bases not matched to a gene: 9. In germline, CDR1 is SGDLS, CDR2 YYNGEE. The CDR3: CASSVDNAGQGSKNIQYF. The DNA for the CDR3 is TGTGCCAGCAGCGTAGATAACGCGGGACAGGGCTCCAAAAACATTCAGTACTTC.

This clone has a handful of counts. This chain uses TRBV6-6 with TRBJ1-6; D not resolved. CDR1 is MNHNY and CDR2 is SVGAGI in the germline V gene (reference sequence). This CDR3 comprises 11 residues. Trimming cost V 4 bases and J 14 bases, with 9 bases left between them. The CDR3, as DNA: TGTGCCAGCAGTTCAGTCCTTACCCTCCACTTT. It codes for CASSSVLTLHF.

This chain connects TRBV5-4 to TRBJ2-1; D might be TRBD2 (5 bases). Germline CDR1 is SGHNT and CDR2 is YYREEE (reference sequence). The CDR3 has 16 amino acids. Trimming pared 4 bases from V and 6 bases from J, leaving 20 bases between. CDR3 DNA: TGTGCCAGCAGCCGAATAATCGAGGGCGGAATCAATGAGCAGTTCTTC. Translated, it gives CASSRIIEGGINEQFF.

This chain joins TRBV28 and TRBJ2-7; 12 bases match TRBD1. V dropped 7 bases and J dropped 4; count of bases not matched to a gene: 8. Germline CDR1 is MDHEN and CDR2 is SYDVKM. The CDR3 extends over 15 amino acids. The CDR3: CASNPGTGGWYEQYF. DNA for the CDR3: TGTGCCAGCAACCCCGGGACAGGGGGCTGGTACGAGCAGTACTTC.

The chain is built from TRBV28 and TRBJ1-5; D unclear. Per germline, CDR1 MDHEN and CDR2 SYDVKM. The CDR3 length is 13 residues. The germline V and J ends were trimmed by 9 bases and 3 bases, with 12 bases remaining between them. The CDR3 nucleotides read TGTGCCAGTCGCCAGGATACCAATCAGCCCCAGCATTTT. Encoded protein: CASRQDTNQPQHF.

The chain carries TRBV19 and TRBJ2-1; D could derive from TRBD1 or TRBD2 (5 bases each). Per germline, CDR1 LNHDA and CDR2 SQIVND (reference sequence). V lost 5 bases, J lost 4 bases, and 15 bases lay in between. This CDR3 region has 15 residues. Here the CDR3 DNA reads TGTGCCAGTAGTGTTCGGGACGGAGGATACAATGAGCAGTTCTTC. Its translation is CASSVRDGGYNEQFF.

This sequence joins TRBV25-1 and TRBJ2-2, with 7 bases aligning to TRBD1. The junction had 6 bases not matched to a gene; V was cut back by 6 bases and J by 2 bases. The germline V gene encodes CDR1 MGHDK and CDR2 SYGVNS. This CDR3 region has 15 residues. The DNA of the CDR3 is TGTGCCAGCAGGGATCGGGACAGCAACACCGGGGAGCTGTTTTTT. This codes for CASRDRDSNTGELFF.

The chain uses TRBV6-1 and TRBJ2-1; D possibly corresponds to TRBD2 (5 bases). This CDR3 spans 15 amino acids. The V gene lost 3 bases and the J gene lost 0 bases, with 9 bases spanning the gap. CDR1 MNHNS and CDR2 SASEGT come from the germline V gene. The CDR3 loop is CASSEDFSSYNEQFF. The CDR3 nucleotides are TGTGCCAGCAGTGAGGACTTTAGCTCCTACAATGAGCAGTTCTTC.